These 2 T cell receptor beta chains were all obtained from the same sample, sequenced in a study. TCRdb used MiXCR to reprocess the RT-PCR reads, holding one entry per CDR3 protein. The sample shows about 680,000 distinct CDR3 sequences, approximately 14% of them seen only once. The sample was memory CD4+ T cells from blood. The receptors were sampled from a female donor in good health, serving as a healthy control.

This clonotype was seen repeatedly, ten times or more. CDR3 DNA sequence: TGCGCCAGCAGGGACCCACACAATGAGCAGTTCTTC. It codes for CASRDPHNEQFF. The genes are TRBV5-1 and TRBJ2-1; D is uncertain. This CDR3 has 12 amino acids. Looked up from germline, CDR1 is SGHRS and CDR2 is YFSETQ. Trimming left V 5 bases short and J 5 bases short, with 8 bases between.

This clonotype was recorded many times. The chain recombines TRBV5-1 with TRBJ2-7, with TRBD2 matching 8 bases. Germline loops: CDR1 SGHRS, CDR2 YFSETQ. This CDR3 spans 16 amino acids. V shed 5 bases, J shed 4 bases, and the junction held 14 bases outside the gene matches. CDR3 nucleotide sequence: TGCGCCAGCAGTCTTATGGGCAGCGGGAGTAGTTACGAGCAGTACTTC. Its protein product is CASSLMGSGSSYEQYF.